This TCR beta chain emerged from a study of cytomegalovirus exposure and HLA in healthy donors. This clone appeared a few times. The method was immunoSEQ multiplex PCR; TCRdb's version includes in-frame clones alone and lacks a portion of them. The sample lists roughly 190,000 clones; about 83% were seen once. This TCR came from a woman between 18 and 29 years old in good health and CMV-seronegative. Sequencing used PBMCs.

Here the CDR3 reads CASSLPGNTEAFF. The CDR3 coding sequence is TGTGCCAGTAGTTTGCCGGGGAACACTGAAGCTTTCTTT. The chain combines TRBV19 with TRBJ1-1; no clear D gene. V lost 5 bases and J 1 base, leaving 8 bases between the germline ends. The CDR3 runs to 13 residues. Per the germline V gene, CDR1 is LNHDA and CDR2 is SQIVND (reference sequence).